Listed below are T cell receptor beta chains from one sample, sequenced in a study of graft-versus-host responses after intestinal transplantation. Their target antigens are unknown. Method: immunoSEQ multiplex PCR; TCRdb's copy keeps in-frame clones and lacks some. In the table there are around 90,000 clones, about 93% of which are singletons. Sequencing was performed on unstimulated CD8+ T cells sorted from spleen or lymph node cells, taken before intestinal transplant. Every receptor here comes from a human donor who received an intestinal transplant. Both conserved end residues are part of each CDR3. The D gene is left open where the match is weak. Part of the rows lack a size; the others show once, few, many or a class for expanded clones.

TRBD2	19	TRBV7-9	.	TRBJ2-7	CASSLVGLAGTIEGYEQYF	TGTGCCAGCAGCTTAGTTGGACTAGCGGGAACTATTGAAGGCTACGAGCAGTACTTC
.	15	TRBV7-8	.	TRBJ2-1	CASSHGGRIYNEQFF	TGTGCCAGCAGCCATGGAGGTCGGATCTACAATGAGCAGTTCTTC
TRBD2	15	TRBV5-1	.	TRBJ2-1	CASSFSGGSYNEQFF	TGCGCCAGCAGCTTCTCGGGAGGCTCCTACAATGAGCAGTTCTTC
TRBD2	17	TRBV5-6	.	TRBJ2-3	CASSYGTSGGGADTQYF	TGTGCCAGCAGCTATGGGACTAGCGGGGGCGGAGCAGATACGCAGTATTTT
TRBD1	15	TRBV10-3	.	TRBJ2-7	CAISESGTGVYEQYF	TGTGCCATCAGTGAGTCTGGGACAGGGGTCTACGAGCAGTACTTC
.	13	TRBV30	.	TRBJ1-2	CAWGDGGAYGYTF	TGTGCCTGGGGGGACGGGGGGGCCTATGGCTACACCTTC
TRBD2	16	TRBV7-9	.	TRBJ2-3	CASSLLLAGGSDTQYF	TGTGCCAGCAGCTTGCTCTTAGCGGGAGGCTCCGATACGCAGTATTTT
TRBD1	16	TRBV4-1	once	TRBJ2-1	CASSQQQGMGYNEQFF	TGCGCCAGCAGCCAGCAACAGGGGATGGGGTACAATGAGCAGTTCTTC
TRBD2	14	TRBV6-6	few	TRBJ2-2	CASSAGTSPGELFF	TGTGCCAGCAGTGCCGGGACTAGCCCCGGGGAGCTGTTTTTT
.	14	TRBV6-1	.	TRBJ2-7	CASRPEGHIYEQYF	TGTGCCAGCAGGCCCGAGGGACACATCTACGAGCAGTACTTC
TRBD1	14	TRBV4-2	once	TRBJ2-7	CASSQGQGVYEQYF	TGTGCCAGCAGCCAAGGACAGGGCGTCTACGAGCAGTACTTC
TRBD1	18	TRBV5-8	.	TRBJ2-7	CASSPLMDRGMGSYEQYF	TGTGCCAGCAGCCCCCTTATGGACAGGGGAATGGGCTCCTACGAGCAGTACTTC
TRBD2	17	TRBV7-8	.	TRBJ2-1	CASSSPGLAGGWDEQFF	TGTGCCAGCAGCTCCCCGGGACTAGCGGGAGGTTGGGATGAGCAGTTCTTC
TRBD2	16	TRBV11-3	.	TRBJ2-7	CASRLRTQREGYEQYF	TGTGCCAGCAGGCTAAGAACTCAGCGGGAGGGGTACGAGCAGTACTTC
TRBD1	15	TRBV7-9	.	TRBJ1-2	CASSLAGDRNYGYTF	TGTGCCAGCAGCTTAGCGGGGGACAGGAACTATGGCTACACCTTC
TRBD2	17	TRBV28	.	TRBJ2-1	CASSTPRGREAGGEQFF	TGTGCCAGCAGTACACCTCGGGGGCGGGAGGCGGGGGGTGAGCAGTTCTTC
.	15	TRBV28	.	TRBJ1-1	CASSQGLNSNTEAFF	TGTGCCAGCAGTCAAGGACTCAACTCGAACACTGAAGCTTTCTTT